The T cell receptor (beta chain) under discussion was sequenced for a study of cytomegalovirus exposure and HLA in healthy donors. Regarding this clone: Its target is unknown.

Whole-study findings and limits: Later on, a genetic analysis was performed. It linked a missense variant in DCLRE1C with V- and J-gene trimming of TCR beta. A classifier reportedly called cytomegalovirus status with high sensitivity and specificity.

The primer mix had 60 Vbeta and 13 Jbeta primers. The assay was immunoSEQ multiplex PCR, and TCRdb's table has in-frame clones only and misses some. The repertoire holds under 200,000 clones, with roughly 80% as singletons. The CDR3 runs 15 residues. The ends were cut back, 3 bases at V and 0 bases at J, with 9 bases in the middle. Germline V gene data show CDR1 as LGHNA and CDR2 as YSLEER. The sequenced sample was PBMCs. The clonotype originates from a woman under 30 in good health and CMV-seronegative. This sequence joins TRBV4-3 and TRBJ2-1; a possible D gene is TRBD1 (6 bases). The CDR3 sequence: CASSQGTNSYNEQFF. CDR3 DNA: TGCGCCAGCAGCCAGGGGACAAACTCCTACAATGAGCAGTTCTTC.